The clone carrying this T cell receptor (beta chain) has just a few counts. The target antigen is unknown. Germline values: CDR1 DFQATT, CDR2 SNEGSKA (reference sequence). CDR3 length: 15 residues. The V and J ends lost 3 bases and 4 bases respectively, with 16 bases between them. TCRdb reprocessed the reads via MiXCR and lists one record per CDR3 protein. This repertoire shows over 250,000 distinct CDR3 sequences, less than 25% found once; its top ten account for approximately 20%. This entry comes from a study of T cell repertoires in cytomegalovirus infection. Across the whole study: Alongside well-studied HLA-B-restricted CMV epitopes, recently identified HLA-C-restricted CMV epitopes were also used. From public TCR beta signatures came an indication of both CMV infection and matching HLA type.

Whole-study results and caveats: Using cumulative public TCR beta family frequency, the authors identified those who carried CMV together with the relevant HLA. Within the response measured ex vivo, HLA-C-restricted CMV-specific TCR beta clonotypes were dominant.

The J gene is TRBJ2-1, the V gene TRBV20-1, with D unresolved. The input for sequencing was cultured PBMCs, taken from culture after CMV antigen stimulation. This sequence originates from a human donor in good health (CMV status not recorded). Some clones in this sample may be carry-over from other donors' samples. In DNA form, the CDR3 reads TGCAGTGCTAGTGGTCCCAGCATGGGGTACAATGAGCAGTTCTTC. Its translation is CSASGPSMGYNEQFF.